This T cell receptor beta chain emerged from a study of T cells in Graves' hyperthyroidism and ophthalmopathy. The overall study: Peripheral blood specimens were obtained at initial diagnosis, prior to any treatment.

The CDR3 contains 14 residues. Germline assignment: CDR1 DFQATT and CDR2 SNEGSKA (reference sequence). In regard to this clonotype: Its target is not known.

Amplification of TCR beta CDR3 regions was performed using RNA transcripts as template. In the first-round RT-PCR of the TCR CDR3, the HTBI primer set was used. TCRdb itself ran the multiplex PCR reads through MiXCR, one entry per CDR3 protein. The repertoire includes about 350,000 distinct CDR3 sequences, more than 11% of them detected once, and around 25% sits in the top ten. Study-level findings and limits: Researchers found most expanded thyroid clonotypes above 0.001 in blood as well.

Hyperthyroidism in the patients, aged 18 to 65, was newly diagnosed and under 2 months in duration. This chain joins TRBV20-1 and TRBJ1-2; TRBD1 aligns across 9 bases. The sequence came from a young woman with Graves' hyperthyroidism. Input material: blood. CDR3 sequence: CSLRGDRVDYGYTF. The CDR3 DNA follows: TGCAGCCTCAGGGGGGACAGGGTCGACTATGGCTACACCTTC.